These 19 T cell receptor beta chains were all obtained from the same sample, sequenced in a study of vaccination and CD4 T cells after COVID-19 (dated by TCRdb to the early 2020s). The library was made by PCR. The sequencer was an Illumina iSeq 100. DNA from cultured CD4+ T cells was subjected to TCR sequencing with the Oncomine TCR Beta short-read assay at the Johns Hopkins FTIC core. TCRdb trimmed the raw reads at Q25, called clones with MiXCR and kept productive beta chains. Entries are consolidated by CDR3 protein sequence, retaining the most common genes and DNA. For this sample there are about 15,000 distinct CDR3 sequences; approximately 53% appear just once. Less than 15% of the sample is in the top ten clones. For these receptors, no antigen is known. The treatment or condition label corresponds to: approximately nine-day PBMC culture with coronavirus spike peptide pools or control peptides (ViraFEST assay).

The sequencing sample was made of CD4+ T cells from blood, cultured in vitro. Receptors were obtained from a human donor who had recovered from COVID-19.

This clonotype has more than one count but fewer than ten. V usage is TRBV12-5 and J usage is TRBJ1-6; the match to TRBD1 covers 11 bases. Trimming removed 0 bases from V and 9 bases from J; junction bases left unmatched: 4. This CDR3 comprises 16 residues. Germline V gene lookup returns CDR1 LGHNT and CDR2 FRNRAP. CDR3 bases: TGTGCTAGTGGTTTGGTGGGGGGACAGGGGGGTTCACCCCTCCACTTT. Its translation: CASGLVGGQGGSPLHF.

The rearrangement joins TRBV27 to TRBJ2-2, with 9 positions matching TRBD2. CDR1 is MNHEY and CDR2 is SMNVEV in the germline V gene (reference sequence). The CDR3 is 16 amino acids. Trimming cost V 6 bases and J 7 bases; bases outside gene matches: 12. The CDR3 DNA sequence: TGTGCCAGCAGACCTGGACTAGCGTCTCTGGGCGGGGAGCTGTTTTTT. Amino acids: CASRPGLASLGGELFF.

The CDR3 loop is CASSEPKALGTQYF. The CDR3, as DNA: TGTGCCAGCAGCGAACCAAAAGCTCTGGGAACCCAGTACTTC. This chain links TRBV5-4 with TRBJ2-5; D is uncertain. V gave up 4 bases and J gave up 8 bases, with 18 bases separating them. The CDR3 has 14 amino acids. CDR1 and CDR2 (germline): SGHNT, YYREEE (reference sequence).

This chain connects TRBV12-3 or TRBV12-4 to TRBJ2-3; 14 bases map to TRBD2. Trimming at V came to 0 bases and at J to 2 bases, leaving 4 bases not matched to a gene. The CDR3 spans 18 residues. CDR3 sequence reads: CASSLAGTSGSNTDTQYF. CDR3 nucleotide sequence: TGTGCCAGCAGTTTAGCGGGGACTAGCGGGAGTAACACAGATACGCAGTATTTT.

This chain links TRBV11-2 with TRBJ2-2; the D gene could be TRBD1 or TRBD2 (5 bases each). CDR1 SGHAT and CDR2 FQNNGV come from the germline V gene. V was cut by 1 base and J by 3 bases, with 12 bases left in between. The CDR3 length is 16 residues. The CDR3 here is CASSLVWGTDTGELFF. As DNA, the CDR3 is TGTGCCAGCAGCTTAGTGTGGGGGACGGACACCGGGGAGCTGTTTTTT.

The rearrangement joins TRBV29-1 to TRBJ2-5; D might be TRBD2 (7 bases). Germline V gene lookup returns CDR1 SQVTM and CDR2 ANQGSEA. Deletions cut 1 base from V and 4 bases from J, with 16 bases between. This CDR3 is built from 15 residues. The CDR3 spells CSVEGGGRSGETQYF. The CDR3 region has the DNA TGCAGCGTTGAAGGCGGGGGCCGCTCGGGAGAGACCCAGTACTTC.

The chain combines TRBV30 with TRBJ1-2, with 7 bases matching TRBD1. This CDR3 spans 14 amino acids. V lost 4 bases, J lost 3 bases, and 8 bases stayed unmatched. CDR1 and CDR2 (germline): GTSNPN, SVGIG (reference sequence). The CDR3 DNA is TGTGCCTGGATCTGGGGCAGGGGGTACTATGGCTACACCTTC. It encodes CAWIWGRGYYGYTF.

This rearrangement joins TRBV24-1 to TRBJ2-3, with 9 bases matching TRBD2. The CDR3 loop spans 17 amino acids. Germline V gene data show CDR1 as KGHDR and CDR2 as SFDVKD. Losses at the gene ends were 0 bases for V and 6 bases for J; bases not matched to a gene: 9. CDR3 nucleotides: TGTGCCACCAGTGATTTGTGGACTAGCGACAAGAAGGATACGCAGTATTTT. As protein: CATSDLWTSDKKDTQYF.

The chain is built from TRBV6-1 and TRBJ2-7, with TRBD2 matching over 11 bases. After removal of 5 bases from V and 2 bases from J, the junction contained 8 bases not matched to a gene. This CDR3 is built from 16 residues. Germline V lookup: CDR1 MNHNS, CDR2 SASEGT. CDR3 nucleotide sequence: TGTGCCAGCAGTCACAGATATAGCGGGAGGGCCTACGAGCAGTACTTC. This codes for CASSHRYSGRAYEQYF.

The V call is TRBV6-1, the J call TRBJ1-1; D uncertain. Trimming removed 5 bases from V and 0 bases from J, with 13 bases in between. Germline V gene lookup returns CDR1 MNHNS and CDR2 SASEGT. The CDR3 has 15 amino acids. CDR3: CASSTKHQLNTEAFF. CDR3 bases: TGTGCCAGCAGTACCAAACATCAACTGAACACTGAAGCTTTCTTT.

This clonotype was observed a few times. The chain uses TRBV10-3 and TRBJ2-2, with D uncertain. The germline V and J ends were trimmed by 7 bases and 1 base, with 13 bases remaining between them. The CDR3 extends over 15 amino acids. Per the germline V gene, CDR1 is ENHRY and CDR2 is SYGVKD. DNA of the CDR3: TGTGCCATCACTCCCGAGATCAGGAACACCGGGGAGCTGTTTTTT. Its protein is CAITPEIRNTGELFF.

This sequence joins TRBV29-1 and TRBJ1-2, with D uncertain. The CDR3 runs to 15 residues. The V end lost 0 bases, the J end lost 5 bases, and 16 bases lay between the germline ends. Looked up from germline, CDR1 is SQVTM and CDR2 is ANQGSEA. DNA for the CDR3: TGCAGCGTTGAAGAGAACAGCTCATGGGGTTATGGCTACACCTTC. This codes for CSVEENSSWGYGYTF. Together with reference TRBV29-1 and TRBJ1-2, the CDR3 gives the full variable domain: SAVISQKPSRDICQRGTSLTIQCQVDSQVTMMFWYRQQPGQSLTLIATANQGSEATYESGFVIDKFPISRPNLTFSTLTVSNMSPEDSSIYLCSVEENSSWGYGYTFGSGTRLTVV.

The J gene is TRBJ2-5, the V gene TRBV7-3; 8 bases agree with TRBD2. CDR1 and CDR2 from the germline V gene are SGHTA and FQGTGA. V was pared by 2 bases and J by 9 bases, with 11 bases of the junction left unmatched. The CDR3 runs to 15 residues. In nucleotides, the CDR3 is TGTGCCAGCAGCTTAGGAACTAGCGGCCGGGAACCCCAGTACTTC. Its protein is CASSLGTSGREPQYF.

Concerning this clonotype: At one end the junction does not follow the germline gene, possibly because of a read error. The V and J genes are TRBV7-2 and TRBJ2-2, with 11 bases lining up with TRBD2. Germline CDR1 is SGHTA and CDR2 is FQGNSA. CDR3 length equals 16 residues. CDR3 residues: CASSLAGGPGTGELFF. In DNA form, the CDR3 reads TGTGCCAGCAGCCTAGCGGGGGGACCGGGCACCGGGGAGCTGTTTTTT.

This clonotype was found a few times. This chain connects TRBV6-1 to TRBJ1-6; D remains unclear. In germline, CDR1 is MNHNS, CDR2 SASEGT. This CDR3 is built from 14 residues. The germline V and J ends were trimmed by 7 bases and 4 bases, with 11 bases remaining between them. This CDR3 reads CASTLERYNSPLHF. The CDR3 DNA is TGTGCCAGCACACTAGAAAGATATAATTCACCCCTCCACTTT.

This sequence joins TRBV5-1 and TRBJ2-2, with 10 bases identical to TRBD1. V lost 0 bases to trimming and J lost 6 bases; unmatched junction nucleotides: 2. The CDR3 is 15 residues long. From germline, CDR1 is SGHRS and CDR2 YFSETQ. CDR3 bases: TGCGCCAGCAGCTTGGGACAGGGGGCCGCCGGGGAGCTGTTTTTT. Translated, it gives CASSLGQGAAGELFF.

The genes are TRBV11-2 and TRBJ2-7; a weak D match, TRBD1 (5 bases). Looked up from germline, CDR1 is SGHAT and CDR2 is FQNNGV. V shed 5 bases and J shed 3 bases, with 17 bases lying between them. The CDR3 sequence is 15 residues long. CDR3 region: CASSITFGQDYEQYF. The DNA for the CDR3 is TGTGCCAGCAGCATAACCTTCGGACAAGACTACGAGCAGTACTTC.

This clonotype was observed a few times. V is TRBV6-1 and J is TRBJ1-5; 11 bases are a match to TRBD1. The CDR3 is 17 amino acids. Germline V lookup: CDR1 MNHNS, CDR2 SASEGT. The V gene end was trimmed by 6 bases and the J gene end by 4 bases; junction bases not matched to a gene: 11. This CDR3 is CASRGDRGYEVNQPQHF. The CDR3 bases are TGTGCCAGCAGGGGGGACAGGGGGTACGAGGTAAATCAGCCCCAGCATTTT.

In its sample, this clonotype was seen once. The chain links TRBV2 to TRBJ2-7; tentative D call: TRBD1 (6 bases). This CDR3 has 14 residues. Between the trimmed V and J ends, which lost 4 bases and 5 bases, there was a span of 15 bases. Germline V gene data show CDR1 as SNHLY and CDR2 as FYNNEI. The CDR3 reads CASSGTRGRDEQYF. Written as DNA, the CDR3 is TGTGCCAGCAGTGGGACGAGGGGGAGAGACGAGCAGTACTTC.